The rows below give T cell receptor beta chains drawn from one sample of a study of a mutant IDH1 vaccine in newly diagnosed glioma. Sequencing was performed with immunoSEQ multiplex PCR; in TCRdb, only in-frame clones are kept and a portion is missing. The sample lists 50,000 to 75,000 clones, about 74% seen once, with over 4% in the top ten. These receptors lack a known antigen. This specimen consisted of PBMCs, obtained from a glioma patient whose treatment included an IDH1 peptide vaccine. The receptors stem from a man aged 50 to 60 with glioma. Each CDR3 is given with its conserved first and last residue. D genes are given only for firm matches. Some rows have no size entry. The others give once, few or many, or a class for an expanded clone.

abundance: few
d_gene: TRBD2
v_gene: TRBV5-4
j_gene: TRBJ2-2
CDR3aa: CASSSTSGGFTGELFF
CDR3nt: TGTGCCAGCAGCTCTACTAGCGGGGGGTTCACCGGGGAGCTGTTTTTT

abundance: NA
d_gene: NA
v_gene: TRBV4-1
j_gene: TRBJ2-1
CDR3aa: CASSQEKRDNNEQFF
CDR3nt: TGCGCCAGCAGCCAAGAGAAAAGGGATAATAATGAGCAGTTCTTC

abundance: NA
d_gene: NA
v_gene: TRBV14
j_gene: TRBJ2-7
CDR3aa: CASSQEELYYEQYF
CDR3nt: TGTGCCAGCAGCCAAGAGGAGCTTTACTACGAGCAGTACTTC

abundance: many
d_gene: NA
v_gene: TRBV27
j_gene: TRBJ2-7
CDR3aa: CASSLVGSSYEQYF
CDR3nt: TGTGCCAGCAGTTTAGTAGGCAGCTCCTACGAGCAGTACTTC

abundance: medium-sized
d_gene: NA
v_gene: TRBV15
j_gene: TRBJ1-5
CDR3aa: CATSSAGRSNQPQHF
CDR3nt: TGTGCCACCAGCAGCGCGGGACGGAGCAATCAGCCCCAGCATTTT

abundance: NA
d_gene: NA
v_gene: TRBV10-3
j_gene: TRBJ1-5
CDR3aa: CAARDSNQPQHF
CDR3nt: TGTGCCGCGAGGGACAGCAATCAGCCCCAGCATTTT

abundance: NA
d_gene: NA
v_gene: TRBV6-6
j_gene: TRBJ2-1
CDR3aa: CASSEDSYNEQFF
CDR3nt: TGTGCCAGCAGTGAGGACAGTTACAATGAGCAGTTCTTC

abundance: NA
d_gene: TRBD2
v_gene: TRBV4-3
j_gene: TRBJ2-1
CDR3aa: CASSQEGGGEPFF
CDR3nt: TGCGCCAGCAGCCAAGAGGGTGGGGGGGAACCGTTCTTC

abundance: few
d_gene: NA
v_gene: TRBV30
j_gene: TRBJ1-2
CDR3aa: CAWSASSEYGYTF
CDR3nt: TGTGCCTGGAGTGCGTCCTCGGAATATGGCTACACCTTC

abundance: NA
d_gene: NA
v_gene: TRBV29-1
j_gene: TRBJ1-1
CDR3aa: CSALALNTEAFF
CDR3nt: TGCAGCGCCCTGGCCCTGAACACTGAAGCTTTCTTT

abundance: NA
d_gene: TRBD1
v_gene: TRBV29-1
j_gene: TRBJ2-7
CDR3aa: CSVDSGTGSYEQYF
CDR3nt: TGCAGCGTTGACAGCGGGACAGGGTCCTACGAGCAGTACTTC

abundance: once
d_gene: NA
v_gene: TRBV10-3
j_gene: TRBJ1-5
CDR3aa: CAIRTDSNQPQHF
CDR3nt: TGTGCCATCAGGACAGATAGCAATCAGCCCCAGCATTTT

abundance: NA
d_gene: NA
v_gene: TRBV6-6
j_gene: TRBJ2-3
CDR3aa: CASGDTQYF
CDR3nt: TGTGCCAGCGGGGATACGCAGTATTTT

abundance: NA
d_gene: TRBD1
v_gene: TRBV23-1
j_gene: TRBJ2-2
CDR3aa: CASSQPPGTGGAGELFF
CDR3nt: TGCGCCAGCAGTCAACCCCCCGGGACAGGGGGGGCCGGGGAGCTGTTTTTT

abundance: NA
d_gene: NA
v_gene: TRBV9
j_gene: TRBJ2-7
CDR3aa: CASSVGGASPYEQYF
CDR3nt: TGTGCCAGCAGCGTGGGGGGGGCCTCCCCCTACGAGCAGTACTTC

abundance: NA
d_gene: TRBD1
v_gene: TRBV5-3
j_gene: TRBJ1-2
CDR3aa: CARSRTGLNGYTF
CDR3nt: TGTGCCAGAAGCCGGACAGGGCTCAATGGCTACACCTTC

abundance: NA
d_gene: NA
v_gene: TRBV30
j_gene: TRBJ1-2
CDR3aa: CAWSAGHSYGYTF
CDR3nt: TGTGCCTGGAGTGCGGGCCACAGCTATGGCTACACCTTC

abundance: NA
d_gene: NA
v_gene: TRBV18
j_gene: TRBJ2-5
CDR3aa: CASSPATGWQTQYF
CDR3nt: TGTGCCAGCTCACCTGCAACAGGGTGGCAGACCCAGTACTTC

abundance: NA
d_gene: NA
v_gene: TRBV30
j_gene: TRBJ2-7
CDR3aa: CAWSRTSGHQNYEQYF
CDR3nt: TGTGCCTGGAGTAGGACCTCAGGACACCAAAACTACGAGCAGTACTTC

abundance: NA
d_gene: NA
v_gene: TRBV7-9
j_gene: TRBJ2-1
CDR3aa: CASSPSTGDEQFF
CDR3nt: TGTGCCAGCAGCCCTAGCACGGGAGATGAGCAGTTCTTC

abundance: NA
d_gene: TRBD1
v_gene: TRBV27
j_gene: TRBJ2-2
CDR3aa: CASITGATGELFF
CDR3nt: TGTGCCAGCATCACAGGGGCCACCGGGGAGCTGTTTTTT

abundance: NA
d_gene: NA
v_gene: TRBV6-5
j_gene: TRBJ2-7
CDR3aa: CASSLDGYEQYF
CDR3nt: TGTGCCAGCAGCTTGGACGGTTACGAGCAGTACTTC

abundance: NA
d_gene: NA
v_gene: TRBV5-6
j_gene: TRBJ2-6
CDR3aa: CASSWEAGGSGANVLTF
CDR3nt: TGTGCCAGCAGTTGGGAGGCAGGGGGCTCTGGGGCCAACGTCCTGACTTTC

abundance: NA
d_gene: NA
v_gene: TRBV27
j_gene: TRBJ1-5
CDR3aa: CASSSFWDGNQPQHF
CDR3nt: TGTGCCAGCAGTTCTTTTTGGGACGGAAATCAGCCCCAGCATTTT

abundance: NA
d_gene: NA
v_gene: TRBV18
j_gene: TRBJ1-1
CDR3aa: CASSPPSTSSGGTEAFF
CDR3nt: TGTGCCAGCTCACCACCATCCACATCCAGCGGTGGCACTGAAGCTTTCTTT

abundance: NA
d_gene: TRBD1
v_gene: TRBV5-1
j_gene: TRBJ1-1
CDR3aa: CASSPNRGRPTEAFF
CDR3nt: TGCGCCAGCAGCCCAAACAGGGGGCGGCCCACTGAAGCTTTCTTT

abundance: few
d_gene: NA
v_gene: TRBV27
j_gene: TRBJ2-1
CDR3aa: CASRKGYNEQFF
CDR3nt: TGTGCCAGCAGAAAGGGATACAATGAGCAGTTCTTC

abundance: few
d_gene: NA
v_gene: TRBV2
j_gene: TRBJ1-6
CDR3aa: CASSEEFSYNSPLHF
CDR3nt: TGTGCCAGCAGTGAAGAGTTCTCCTATAATTCACCCCTCCACTTT

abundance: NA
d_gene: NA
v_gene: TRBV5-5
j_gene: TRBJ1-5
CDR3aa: CASSLDPGPKLQPQHF
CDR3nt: TGTGCCAGCAGCTTGGATCCCGGGCCTAAGCTACAGCCCCAGCATTTT

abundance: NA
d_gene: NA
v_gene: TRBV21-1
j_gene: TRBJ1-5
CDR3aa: CASSQIYREKGVEKDNQPQHF
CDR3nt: TGTGCCAGCAGCCAAATCTACAGGGAGAAGGGCGTGGAAAAAGACAATCAGCCCCAGCATTTT

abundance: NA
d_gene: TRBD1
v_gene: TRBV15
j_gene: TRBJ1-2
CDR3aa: CATSLPDRRGYTF
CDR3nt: TGTGCCACCAGCTTACCGGACAGGCGTGGCTACACCTTC

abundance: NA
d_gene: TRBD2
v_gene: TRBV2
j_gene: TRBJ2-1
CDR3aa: CASSGPRTSGPYNEQFF
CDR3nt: TGTGCCAGCAGTGGTCCCCGGACTAGCGGACCTTACAATGAGCAGTTCTTC

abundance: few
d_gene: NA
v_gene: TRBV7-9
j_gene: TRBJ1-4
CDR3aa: CASSLRQGDEKLFF
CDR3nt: TGTGCCAGCAGCTTACGTCAGGGAGATGAAAAACTGTTTTTT

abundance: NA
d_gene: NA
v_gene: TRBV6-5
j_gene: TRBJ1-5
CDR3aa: CASSYGRLGNQPQHF
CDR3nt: TGTGCCAGCTCATACGGGCGCCTCGGCAATCAGCCCCAGCATTTT

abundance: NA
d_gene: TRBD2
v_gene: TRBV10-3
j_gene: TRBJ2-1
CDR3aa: CAISRLAGGNNEQFF
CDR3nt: TGTGCCATCAGTCGACTAGCGGGAGGGAACAATGAGCAGTTCTTC

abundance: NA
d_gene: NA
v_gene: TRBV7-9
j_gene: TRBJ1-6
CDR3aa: CASSLHGGPIYNSPLHF
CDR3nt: TGTGCCAGCAGCTTACATGGGGGTCCGATTTATAATTCACCCCTCCACTTT

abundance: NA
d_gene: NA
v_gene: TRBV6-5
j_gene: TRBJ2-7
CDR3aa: CASSLRQDSYEQYF
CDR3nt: TGTGCCAGCAGTTTGCGACAGGACTCCTACGAGCAGTACTTC

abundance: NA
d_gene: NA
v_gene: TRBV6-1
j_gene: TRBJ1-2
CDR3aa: CASSQKGGDYGYTF
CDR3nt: TGTGCCAGCAGTCAGAAGGGCGGGGACTATGGCTACACCTTC

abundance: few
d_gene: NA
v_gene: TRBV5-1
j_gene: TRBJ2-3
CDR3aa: CASSVDGSDTQYF
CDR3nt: TGCGCCAGCAGCGTGGACGGTTCGGATACGCAGTATTTT

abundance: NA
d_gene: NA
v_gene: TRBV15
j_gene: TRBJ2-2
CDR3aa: CATSSLWRGNTGELFF
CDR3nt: TGTGCCACCAGCAGTCTCTGGCGGGGGAACACCGGGGAGCTGTTTTTT

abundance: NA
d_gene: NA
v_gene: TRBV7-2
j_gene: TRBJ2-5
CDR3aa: CASSLGTQLQETQYF
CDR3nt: TGTGCCAGCAGCTTAGGGACGCAATTACAAGAGACCCAGTACTTC

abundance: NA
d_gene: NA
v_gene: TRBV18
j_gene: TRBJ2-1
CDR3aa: CASSPISRNEQFF
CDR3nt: TGTGCCAGCTCACCAATCAGCAGGAATGAGCAGTTCTTC

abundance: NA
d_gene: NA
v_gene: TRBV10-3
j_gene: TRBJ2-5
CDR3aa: CAISETGVETQYF
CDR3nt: TGTGCCATCAGTGAGACTGGGGTGGAGACCCAGTACTTC

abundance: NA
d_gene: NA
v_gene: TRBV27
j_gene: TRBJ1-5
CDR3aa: CASSYDRNQPQHF
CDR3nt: TGTGCCAGCAGTTACGACCGCAATCAGCCCCAGCATTTT

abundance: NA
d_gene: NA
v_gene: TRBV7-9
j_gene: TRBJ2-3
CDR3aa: CASSTGTYSTDTQYF
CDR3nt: TGTGCCAGCAGCACCGGGACATATTCCACAGATACGCAGTATTTT

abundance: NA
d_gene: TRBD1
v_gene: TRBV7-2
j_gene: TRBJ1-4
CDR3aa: CASSKQGAREKLFF
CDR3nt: TGTGCCAGCAGCAAACAGGGGGCTAGGGAAAAACTGTTTTTT

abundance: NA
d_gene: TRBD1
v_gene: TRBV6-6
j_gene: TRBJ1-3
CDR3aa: CASSYSEDREGYF
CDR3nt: TGTGCCAGCAGTTACTCAGAGGACAGGGAAGGATATTTT

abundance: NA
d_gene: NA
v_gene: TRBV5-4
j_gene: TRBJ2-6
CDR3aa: CASSLEGRGNSGANVLTF
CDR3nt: TGTGCCAGCAGCTTGGAGGGCAGGGGAAACTCTGGGGCCAACGTCCTGACTTTC

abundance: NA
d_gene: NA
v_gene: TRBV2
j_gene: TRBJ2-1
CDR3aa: CASSARADNEQFF
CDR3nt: TGTGCCAGCAGCGCACGAGCGGACAATGAGCAGTTCTTC

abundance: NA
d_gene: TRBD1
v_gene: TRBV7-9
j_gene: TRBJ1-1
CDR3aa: CASSSGQGRSVTEAFF
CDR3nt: TGTGCCAGCAGCTCCGGACAGGGAAGGTCGGTTACTGAAGCTTTCTTT

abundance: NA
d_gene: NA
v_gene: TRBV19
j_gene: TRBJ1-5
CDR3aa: CASSLPPSNQPQHF
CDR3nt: TGTGCCAGTAGCTTGCCACCTAGCAATCAGCCCCAGCATTTT

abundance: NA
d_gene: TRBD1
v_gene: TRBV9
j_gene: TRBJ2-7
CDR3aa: CASSAGGQGSYEQYF
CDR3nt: TGTGCCAGCAGCGCCGGCGGACAGGGTTCGTACGAGCAGTACTTC

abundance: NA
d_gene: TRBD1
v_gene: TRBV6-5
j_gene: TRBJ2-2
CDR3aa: CASATRQGKTGELFF
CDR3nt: TGTGCCAGCGCCACTCGACAGGGGAAGACCGGGGAGCTGTTTTTT

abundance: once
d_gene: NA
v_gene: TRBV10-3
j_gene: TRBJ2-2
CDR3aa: CAISSGGAVGELFF
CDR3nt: TGTGCCATCAGTTCGGGGGGCGCCGTGGGGGAGCTGTTTTTT

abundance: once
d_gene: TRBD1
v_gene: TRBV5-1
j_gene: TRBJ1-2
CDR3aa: CASSLEGQALTKDGYTF
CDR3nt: TGCGCCAGCAGCTTGGAAGGACAGGCGCTCACGAAGGATGGCTACACCTTC

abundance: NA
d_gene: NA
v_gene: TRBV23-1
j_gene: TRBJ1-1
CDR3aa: CASSQDRNTEAFF
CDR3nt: TGCGCCAGCAGTCAAGACCGGAACACTGAAGCTTTCTTT

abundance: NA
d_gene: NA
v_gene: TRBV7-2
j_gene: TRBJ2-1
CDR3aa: CASSMKRDTTYNEQFF
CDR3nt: TGTGCCAGCAGCATGAAGAGGGACACAACATACAATGAGCAGTTCTTC

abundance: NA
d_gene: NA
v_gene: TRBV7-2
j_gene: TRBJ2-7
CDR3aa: CASSLVTYEQYF
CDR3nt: TGTGCCAGCAGCTTAGTTACCTACGAGCAGTACTTC

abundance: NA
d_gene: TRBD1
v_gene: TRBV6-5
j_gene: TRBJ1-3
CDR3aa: CASSYKGAFSGNTIYF
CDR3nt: TGTGCCAGCAGTTATAAGGGGGCATTTTCTGGAAACACCATATATTTT